Reported below is one T cell receptor (beta chain). Its antigen is unknown. This entry comes from a study of cytomegalovirus exposure and HLA in healthy donors. Findings of the study overall: TRBV6-2, TRBV6-3 and some other V segments were excluded as indistinguishable. Under in vitro conditions, a few CMV-associated chains were confirmed as specific for CMV antigens.

The V end lost 3 bases, the J end lost 7 bases, and 7 bases lay between the germline ends. Germline V gene sequence: CDR1 SGDLS, CDR2 YYNGEE. The CDR3 runs 12 residues. PCR primers comprised 60 Vbeta and 13 Jbeta primers. The data were produced by immunoSEQ multiplex PCR, yet TCRdb's version contains in-frame clones alone and is incomplete. There are 200,000 or so clones in the sample; 75% to 80% occur only once, and 2.1% lies in the top ten. The sequencing sample was made of PBMCs. The chain recombines TRBV9 with TRBJ2-2; unclear D gene. This TCR came from a woman in her twenties or thirties in good health and CMV-seropositive. The CDR3 reads CASSAPFGELFF. CDR3 nucleotides: TGTGCCAGCAGCGCCCCTTTCGGGGAGCTGTTTTTT. The full variable domain, completed using reference TRBV9 and TRBJ2-2, is DSGVTQTPKHLITATGQRVTLRCSPRSGDLSVYWYQQSLDQGLQFLIQYYNGEERAKGNILERFSAQQFPDLHSELNLSSLELGDSALYFCASSAPFGELFFGEGSRLTVL.